This paragraph reports one T cell receptor beta chain. There is no known antigen for this receptor. No much larger clone exists at a distance of one base, and base qualities are not known. The immunoSEQ Assay, a bias-controlled multiplex PCR, was used to amplify TCRbeta CDR3 regions from genomic DNA. The published analysis was carried out like this. The number of nucleated cells in each sample was estimated by amplification of reference gene primers within the assay. Sequence reads were collapsed and filtered to measure the absolute abundance of every unique TCRbeta CDR3 rearrangement. Productive Simpson clonality was computed per sample as the square root of Simpson's diversity index over productive rearrangements. Sourced from immuneACCESS, this table was stored by TCRdb with only in-frame sequences that have V and J called. A share of the clones is absent; for the studies checked, an unresolved V gene accounts for under half, and the remainder has no known explanation. Clonal size and the V and J genes are those of that table, whereas D and trimming came from the DNA. Across this sample there are 200,000 to 250,000 clones, with 75% to 85% seen only once. The ten largest clones add up to around 1.3% of the sample.

The sample belongs to a study of blood T cell repertoires in COVID-19 (dated by TCRdb to 2020 to 2021). With regard to the full study: Collaborator samples came from the United States, Italy and Spain and covered acute and convalescent phases of COVID-19. The prospective study material was composed of cDNA or gDNA derived from T cells, B-cell-depleted T cells, or PBMCs. The dataset comprised deeply sampled blood TCRbeta repertoires from subjects exposed to, actively infected with, or recovered from COVID-19. The repertoires were released in a freely available public database meant as a resource for research on the immune response to SARS-CoV-2. The samples were drawn from the first 160 participants of the ongoing ImmuneRACE study and from 1,200 or so subjects provided by 6 global collaborators. Sample metadata almost always included a de-identified subject ID, COVID-19 status, age in years and sex. Where available, HLA class I and class II types were obtained from metadata supplied by the sample provider rather than from assay-based typing.

One collaborating source in Seattle enrolled patients during active infection and followed them longitudinally through the course of disease. Whole blood was collected in K2EDTA tubes by collaborating institutions according to the institutions' own protocols. Collaborator samples were shipped for TCRbeta analysis as frozen whole blood, isolated PBMCs, or DNA extracted from either sample type. Clipping removes 4 bases from V and 9 bases from J, with 11 as the unmatched junction base count. The CDR3 sequence holds 14 residues, the cysteine and phenylalanine included. Solely the CDR3 DNA is kept, with 42 bases framed from the first base. In the germline V gene, CDR1 corresponds to SGHDT and CDR2 to YYEEEE. Overall results and qualifications from the work: How much clinical and demographic metadata was included differed by source and by participant, and the metadata was provided uncurated.

The chain joins TRBV5-6 to TRBJ1-1, with 8 central nucleotides matching TRBD1. The source material was peripheral blood. The sequence was obtained from a woman aged 25 to 39 with COVID-19, enrolled during active disease. The sequence in DNA is TGTGCCAGCAGCGACCCGACTAGGACAGGGAAAGCTTTCTTT. It is translated as CASSDPTRTGKAFF.